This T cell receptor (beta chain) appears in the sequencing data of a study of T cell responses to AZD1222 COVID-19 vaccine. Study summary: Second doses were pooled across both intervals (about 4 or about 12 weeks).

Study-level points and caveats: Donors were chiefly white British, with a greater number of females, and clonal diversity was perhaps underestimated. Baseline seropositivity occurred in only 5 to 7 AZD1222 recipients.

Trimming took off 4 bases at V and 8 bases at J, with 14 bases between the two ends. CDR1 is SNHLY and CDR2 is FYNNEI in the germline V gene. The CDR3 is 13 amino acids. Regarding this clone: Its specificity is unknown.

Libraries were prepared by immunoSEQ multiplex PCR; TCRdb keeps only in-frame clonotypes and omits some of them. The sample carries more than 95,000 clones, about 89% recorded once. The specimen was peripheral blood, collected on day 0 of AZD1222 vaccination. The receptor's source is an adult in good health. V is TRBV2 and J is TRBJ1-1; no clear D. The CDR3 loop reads CASSVWVEGEAFF. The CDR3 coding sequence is TGTGCCAGCAGTGTCTGGGTCGAAGGGGAAGCTTTCTTT.